This entry lists 4 T cell receptor beta chains sequenced from one sample in a study of cytomegalovirus exposure and HLA in healthy donors. This PCR relied on a set of 60 Vbeta primers and 13 Jbeta primers. Only in-frame clones appear in the TCRdb table, and some are missing; sequencing was by immunoSEQ multiplex PCR. Of some 140,000 clones in the sample, around 79% were seen once. The sample comprised PBMCs. The receptor source for this set is a man aged 18 to 29 in good health and CMV-seronegative.

Details on this clone: A junction boundary mismatches the germline segment, possibly from a read error. The gene calls are TRBV6-6 and TRBJ2-3; TRBD2 agrees at 8 bases. Germline-derived CDR1 and CDR2 are MNHNY and SVGAGI (reference sequence). The CDR3 covers 15 residues. The CDR3 DNA reads as TGTGCCAGCAGTCCGAACGGGGGGGCCACAGATGCGCAGTATTTT. Encoded protein: CASSPNGGATDAQYF.

J is TRBJ2-2 and V is TRBV18; D is perhaps TRBD1 (6 bases). Looked up from germline, CDR1 is KGHSH and CDR2 is LQKENI. The CDR3 runs 18 residues. Trimming stripped 3 bases from V and 2 bases from J, with 19 bases between. The CDR3 DNA sequence: TGTGCCAGCTCACCTCCGGGACACACGATAATAAACACCGGGGAGCTGTTTTTT. This gives the protein CASSPPGHTIINTGELFF.

This chain links TRBV25-1 with TRBJ2-4, with D tentatively TRBD2 (5 bases). V was shortened by 6 bases and J by 9 bases, with 15 bases between the two germline ends. The V gene's germline CDR1 is MGHDK and CDR2 SYGVNS. The CDR3 has 13 residues. The CDR3 DNA sequence: TGTGCCAGCAGGATCGGGGAAAATGGCATTCAGTACTTC. This gives the protein CASRIGENGIQYF.

In this sample, this clone turned up a few times. The CDR3 nucleotides read TGTGCCAGCAGCTTTGGCGGGGGGACTTCAGATACGCAGTATTTT. As protein: CASSFGGGTSDTQYF. V is TRBV7-9 and J is TRBJ2-3, with TRBD2 matching 8 bases. CDR1 is SEHNR, CDR2 FQNEAQ, per germline (reference sequence). V lost 3 bases to trimming and J lost 4 bases; unmatched junction nucleotides: 6. The CDR3 loop spans 15 amino acids.